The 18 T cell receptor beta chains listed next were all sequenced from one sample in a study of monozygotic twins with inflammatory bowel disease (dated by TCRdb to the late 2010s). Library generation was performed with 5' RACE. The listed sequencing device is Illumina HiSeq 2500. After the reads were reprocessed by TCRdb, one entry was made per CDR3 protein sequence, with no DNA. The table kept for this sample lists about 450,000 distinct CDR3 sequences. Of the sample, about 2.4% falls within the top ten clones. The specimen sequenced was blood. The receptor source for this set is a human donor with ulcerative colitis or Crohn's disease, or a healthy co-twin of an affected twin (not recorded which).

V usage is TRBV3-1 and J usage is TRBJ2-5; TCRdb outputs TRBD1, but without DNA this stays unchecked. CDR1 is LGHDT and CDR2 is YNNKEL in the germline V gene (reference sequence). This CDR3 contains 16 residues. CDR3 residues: CASSQGLRDRGAPPHF.

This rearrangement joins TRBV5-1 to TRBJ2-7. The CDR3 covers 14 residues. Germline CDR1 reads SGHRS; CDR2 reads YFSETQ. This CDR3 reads CASSVDTNSYEQYF.

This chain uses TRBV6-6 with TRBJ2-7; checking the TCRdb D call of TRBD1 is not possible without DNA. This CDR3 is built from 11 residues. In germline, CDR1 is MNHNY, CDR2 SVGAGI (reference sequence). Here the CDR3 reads CASSWGGEQYF.

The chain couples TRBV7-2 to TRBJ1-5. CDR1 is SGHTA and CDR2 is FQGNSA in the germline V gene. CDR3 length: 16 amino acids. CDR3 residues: CASSLGGGAGYQPQHF.

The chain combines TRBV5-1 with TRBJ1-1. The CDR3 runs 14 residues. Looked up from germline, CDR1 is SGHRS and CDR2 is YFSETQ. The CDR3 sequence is CASNLGGGNTEAFF.

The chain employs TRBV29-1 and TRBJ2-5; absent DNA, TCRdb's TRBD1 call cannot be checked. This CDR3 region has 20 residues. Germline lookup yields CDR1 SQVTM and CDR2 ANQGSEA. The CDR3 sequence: CSVEEGGGSFSSGPQETQYF.

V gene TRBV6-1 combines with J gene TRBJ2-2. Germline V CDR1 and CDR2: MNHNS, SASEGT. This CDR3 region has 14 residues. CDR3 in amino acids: CASRTGAITGELFF.

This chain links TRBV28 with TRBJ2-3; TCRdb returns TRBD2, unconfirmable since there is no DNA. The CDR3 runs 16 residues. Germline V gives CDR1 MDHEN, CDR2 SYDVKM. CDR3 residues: CASSFGKRDYTDTQYF.

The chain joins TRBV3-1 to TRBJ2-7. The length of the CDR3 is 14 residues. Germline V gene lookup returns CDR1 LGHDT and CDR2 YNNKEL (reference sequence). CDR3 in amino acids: CASSQDWGLYEQYF.

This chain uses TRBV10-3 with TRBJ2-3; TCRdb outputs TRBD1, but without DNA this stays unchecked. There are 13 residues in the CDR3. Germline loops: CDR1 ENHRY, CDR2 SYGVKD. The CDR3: CAIRGDLAGTQYF.

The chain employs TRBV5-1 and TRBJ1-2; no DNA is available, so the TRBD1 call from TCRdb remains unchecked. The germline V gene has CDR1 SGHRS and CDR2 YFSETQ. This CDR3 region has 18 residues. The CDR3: CASSLRTGGFEPRYGYTF.

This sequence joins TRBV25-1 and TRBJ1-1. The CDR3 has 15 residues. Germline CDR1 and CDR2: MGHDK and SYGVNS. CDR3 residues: CASSEYGFANTEAFF.

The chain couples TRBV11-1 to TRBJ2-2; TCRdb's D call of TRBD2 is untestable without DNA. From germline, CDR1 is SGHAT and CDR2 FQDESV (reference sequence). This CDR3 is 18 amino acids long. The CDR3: CASSFGLAGTLNTGELFF.

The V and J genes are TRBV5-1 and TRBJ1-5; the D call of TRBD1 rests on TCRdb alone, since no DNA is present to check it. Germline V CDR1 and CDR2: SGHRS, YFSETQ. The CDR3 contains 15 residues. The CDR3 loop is CASSLSGGPDQPQHF.

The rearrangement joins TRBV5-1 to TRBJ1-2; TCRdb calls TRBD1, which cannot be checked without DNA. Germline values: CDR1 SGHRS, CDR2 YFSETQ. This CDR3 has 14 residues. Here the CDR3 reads CASSYDGARYGYTF.

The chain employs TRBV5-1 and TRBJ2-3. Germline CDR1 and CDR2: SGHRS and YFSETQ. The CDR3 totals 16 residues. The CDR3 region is CASSLGGVTSTDTQYF.

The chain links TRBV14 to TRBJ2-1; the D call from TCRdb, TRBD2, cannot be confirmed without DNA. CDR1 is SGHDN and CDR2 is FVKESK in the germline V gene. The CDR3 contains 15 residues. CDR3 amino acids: CASSQRSPPHNEQFF.

The CDR3: CASSDRGRGNQPQHF. This chain connects TRBV2 to TRBJ1-5; TCRdb's D call of TRBD1 is untestable without DNA. The germline gives CDR1 SNHLY, CDR2 FYNNEI. The CDR3 is 15 amino acids.